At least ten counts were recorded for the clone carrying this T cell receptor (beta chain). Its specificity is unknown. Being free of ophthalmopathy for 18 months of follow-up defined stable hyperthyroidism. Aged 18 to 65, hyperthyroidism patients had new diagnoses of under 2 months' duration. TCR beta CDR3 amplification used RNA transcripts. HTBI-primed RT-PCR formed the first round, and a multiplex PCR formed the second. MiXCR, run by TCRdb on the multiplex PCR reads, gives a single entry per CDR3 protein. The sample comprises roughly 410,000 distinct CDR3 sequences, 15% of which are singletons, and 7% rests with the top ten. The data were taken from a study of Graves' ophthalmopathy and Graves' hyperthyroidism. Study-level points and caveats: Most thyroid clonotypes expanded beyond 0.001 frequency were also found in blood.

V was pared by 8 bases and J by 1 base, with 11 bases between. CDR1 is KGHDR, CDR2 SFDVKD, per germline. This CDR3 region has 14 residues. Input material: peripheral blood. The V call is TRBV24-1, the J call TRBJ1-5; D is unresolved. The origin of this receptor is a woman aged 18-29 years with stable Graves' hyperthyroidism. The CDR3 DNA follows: TGTGCCACCAAAGCGGCGGGGAGCAATCAGCCCCAGCATTTT. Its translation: CATKAAGSNQPQHF.